One sample yielded the 8 T cell receptor beta chains listed below, sequenced in a study of cytomegalovirus exposure and HLA in healthy donors. PCR involved 60 Vbeta and 13 Jbeta primers. The assay was immunoSEQ multiplex PCR, and TCRdb's table has in-frame clones only and misses some. This table holds approximately 150,000 clones, approximately 71% found once. Specimen: PBMCs. The receptors derive from a man aged 50 to 60 in good health and CMV-seronegative.

V and J are TRBV6-6 and TRBJ2-7, with 7 bases that match TRBD2. CDR1 MNHNY and CDR2 SVGAGI come from the germline V gene (reference sequence). This CDR3 region has 16 residues. Trimming took 2 bases from V and 1 from J; bases not matched to a gene: 8. CDR3: CASSYEAGRGSYEQYF. The CDR3 region has the DNA TGTGCCAGCAGTTACGAGGCGGGGCGGGGGTCCTACGAGCAGTACTTC.

The chain recombines TRBV7-9 with TRBJ1-6, with a possible D match to TRBD1 (5 bases). Trimming took 1 base from V and 9 from J, leaving 13 bases between them. The germline CDR1 and CDR2 sequences are SEHNR and FQNEAQ (reference sequence). The CDR3 totals 15 residues. The CDR3 bases are TGTGCCAGCAGCTTAGGGGGCCGCGAAGGTTCACCCCTCCACTTT. This sequence encodes CASSLGGREGSPLHF.

The chain employs TRBV4-1 and TRBJ1-1; D ambiguous. V was clipped by 1 base and J by 3 bases, with 3 bases between them. This CDR3 region has 12 residues. Germline assignment: CDR1 MGHRA and CDR2 YSYEKL. The CDR3: CASSQAYTEAFF. The CDR3 nucleotides read TGCGCCAGCAGCCAAGCTTACACTGAAGCTTTCTTT.

This clone has more than one count but fewer than ten. V gene TRBV27 combines with J gene TRBJ1-2; 7 nucleotides match TRBD1. J gave up 4 bases and V 7 bases, and 12 bases lay outside the gene matches. Germline CDR1 and CDR2: MNHEY and SMNVEV (reference sequence). CDR3 size: 15 residues. CDR3 bases: TGTGCCAGCACCCCGACGGGACAGCTCGGCTATGGCTACACCTTC. This encodes CASTPTGQLGYGYTF.

This chain's CDR3 is CAISESGGVGGTEAFF. The CDR3, as DNA: TGTGCCATCAGTGAGTCGGGGGGAGTGGGGGGCACTGAAGCTTTCTTT. The chain uses TRBV10-3 and TRBJ1-1; TRBD1 might be the D (5 bases). CDR1 is ENHRY and CDR2 is SYGVKD in the germline V gene. This CDR3 has 16 amino acids. The V end lost 0 bases, the J end lost 4 bases, and 15 bases lay between the germline ends.

This chain connects TRBV9 to TRBJ1-4, with 10 bases fitting TRBD1. Germline loops: CDR1 SGDLS, CDR2 YYNGEE. The CDR3 is 14 amino acids. After removal of 4 bases from V and 6 bases from J, the junction contained 3 bases not matched to a gene. The CDR3, as DNA: TGTGCCAGCAGCCCGGGACAGGGGTATGAAAAACTGTTTTTT. Translated: CASSPGQGYEKLFF.

This clone was picked up a small number of times. The genes are TRBV5-4 and TRBJ2-1, with TRBD2 as a possible D gene (7 bases). Trimming shortened V by 4 bases and J by 8 bases, and 22 bases separated the two germline ends. CDR1 is SGHNT and CDR2 is YYREEE in the germline V gene (reference sequence). The CDR3 sequence is 16 residues long. In DNA, the CDR3 is TGTGCCAGCAGCCCCTTAGGGGGGGGGATCCCCCATGAGCAGTTCTTC. This translates into CASSPLGGGIPHEQFF.

This rearrangement joins TRBV7-3 to TRBJ2-3; TRBD2 aligns across 8 bases. V lost 5 bases and J lost 8; bases outside the gene matches: 15. CDR3 length: 16 amino acids. Per the germline V gene, CDR1 is SGHTA and CDR2 is FQGTGA. CDR3 region: CASSLTSGGGSRTQYF. The DNA of the CDR3 is TGTGCCAGCAGCCTCACTTCCGGCGGGGGGTCCCGTACGCAGTATTTT. The complete variable domain, with remaining parts taken from reference TRBV7-3 and TRBJ2-3, reads GAGVSQTPSNKVTEKGKYVELRCDPISGHTALYWYRQSLGQGPEFLIYFQGTGAADDSGLPNDRFFAVRPEGSVSTLKIQRTERGDSAVYLCASSLTSGGGSRTQYFGPGTRLTVL.